This TCR beta chain was retrieved from a study of cytomegalovirus exposure and HLA in healthy donors. Broader study findings: The likely explanation for a cluster of highly shared sequence variants was sequencing artifact. Later analysis associated a missense DCLRE1C variant with TCR beta V- and J-gene trimming. Earlier analysis looked at TCR beta V segments, and most were productive about 87% or about 30% of the time. There were several of the most significant clusters that appeared linked to common viral pathogens in a later analysis.

This PCR relied on a set of 60 Vbeta primers and 13 Jbeta primers. Some clones are missing from TCRdb's copy, which holds only in-frame ones; the method was immunoSEQ multiplex PCR. The table has roughly 150,000 clones, more than 65% seen once. Only a few counts were recorded for this clone. Its antigen is not identified. Trimming removed 4 bases from V and 0 bases from J; junction bases left unmatched: 8. The CDR3 sequence is 16 residues long. The V gene's germline CDR1 is MNHNS and CDR2 SASEGT. The V gene is TRBV6-1, the J gene TRBJ2-7; 8 bases are a match to TRBD1. This clonotype was sampled from a man aged 50-59 years in good health and CMV-seropositive. Sequences were obtained from PBMCs. The CDR3 spells CASSVGKTGASYEQYF. The DNA of the CDR3 is TGTGCCAGCAGTGTTGGGAAGACAGGGGCCTCCTACGAGCAGTACTTC.